Below are 22 T cell receptor beta chains sequenced from a single sample in a study of blood T cell repertoires in COVID-19. The repertoire was sequenced with immunoSEQ multiplex PCR; TCRdb's copy has only in-frame clones and lacks some. This sample has 300,000 to 400,000 clones, with around 86% found just once. Material: PBMCs or T cells enriched from blood (not recorded which). Receptors were obtained from a woman in her forties with acute COVID-19.

The chain combines TRBV3-1 (or the pseudogene TRBV3-2) with TRBJ2-2; TRBD1 matches at 8 bases. The CDR3 covers 16 residues. V gave up 1 base and J gave up 1 base; unmatched junction bases: 2. Germline V CDR1 and CDR2: LGHDT, YNNKEL (reference sequence). The CDR3 region has the DNA TGTGCCAGCAGCCAAGGGACAGGGTGGAACACCGGGGAGCTGTTTTTT. Its translation is CASSQGTGWNTGELFF.

The CDR3 nucleotides are TGTGCCAGCAGTTACTCGGGACAAGGTTTTCTGGGCTACACCTTC. Amino acids: CASSYSGQGFLGYTF. J is TRBJ1-2 and V is TRBV6-5; perhaps TRBD1 as D (6 bases). Per the germline V gene, CDR1 is MNHEY and CDR2 is SVGAGI. CDR3 length: 15 amino acids. Trimming took 0 bases from V and 8 from J, leaving 16 bases between them.

The V and J genes are TRBV28 and TRBJ2-4, with 7 bases identical to TRBD1. The V gene's germline CDR1 is MDHEN and CDR2 SYDVKM. CDR3 length equals 17 residues. V shed 4 bases and J 0 bases; nucleotides not matched to a gene: 9. CDR3 DNA sequence: TGTGCCAGCAGTTCCCCACAGGGGCGTTTAGCCAAAAACATTCAGTACTTC. Translating gives CASSSPQGRLAKNIQYF.

The chain couples TRBV18 to TRBJ1-5; 8 bases line up with TRBD1. Germline V gene lookup returns CDR1 KGHSH and CDR2 LQKENI. This CDR3 comprises 16 residues. With V trimmed by 0 bases and J by 12 bases, 13 bases remained unmatched. CDR3 region: CASSPPGTGDRWDQHF. The CDR3 DNA reads as TGTGCCAGCTCACCACCGGGGACCGGGGACAGGTGGGACCAGCATTTT. The full variable domain, rest sourced from reference TRBV18 and TRBJ1-5, is NAGVMQNPRHLVRRRGQEARLRCSPMKGHSHVYWYRQLPEEGLKFMVYLQKENIIDESGMPKERFSAEFPKEGPSILRIQQVVRGDSAAYFCASSPPGTGDRWDQHFGDGTRLSIL.

The CDR3 DNA reads as TGTGCCAGCAGCTTAGTTAACGCGGGGGGGCACAGAGATACGCAGTATTTT. Its protein is CASSLVNAGGHRDTQYF. The V call is TRBV7-2, the J call TRBJ2-3; TRBD2 matches at 9 bases. This CDR3 comprises 17 residues. The V and J ends lost 1 base and 5 bases, in that order; junction bases with no gene match: 10. The germline CDR1 and CDR2 sequences are SGHTA and FQGNSA.

The V gene is TRBV6-1, the J gene TRBJ2-3, with 7 positions matching TRBD1. Germline trimming cut 3 bases from V and 10 bases from J; bases unmatched to any gene: 7. Germline V gives CDR1 MNHNS, CDR2 SASEGT. This CDR3 is 13 amino acids long. In DNA form, the CDR3 reads TGTGCCAGCAGTGAGACAGGGAAGGGTGCGCAGTATTTT. Translated, it gives CASSETGKGAQYF.

This chain connects TRBV11-2 to TRBJ1-1, with D unresolved. This CDR3 region has 13 residues. Trimming pared 1 base from V and 9 bases from J, leaving 12 bases between. Per germline, CDR1 SGHAT and CDR2 FQNNGV. This CDR3 is CASSLAGKTQAFF. For the CDR3, the DNA is TGTGCCAGCAGCTTAGCGGGTAAAACGCAAGCTTTCTTT.

This clone was picked up a small number of times. This chain links TRBV28 with TRBJ2-1; D may be TRBD2 (5 bases). The V gene's germline CDR1 is MDHEN and CDR2 SYDVKM. The V gene lost 6 bases and the J gene lost 9 bases, with 15 bases spanning the gap. This CDR3 comprises 13 residues. The CDR3 DNA is TGTGCCAGCAGCTTCTTCGACTATACTGAGCAGTTCTTC. This sequence encodes CASSFFDYTEQFF. The full variable domain, in which reference TRBV28 and TRBJ2-1 provide the parts outside the CDR3, is DVKVTQSSRYLVKRTGEKVFLECVQDMDHENMFWYRQDPGLGLRLIYFSYDVKMKEKGDIPEGYSVSREKKERFSLILESASTNQTSMYLCASSFFDYTEQFFGPGTRLTVL.

The chain combines TRBV6-5 with TRBJ2-7; D gene ambiguous. The CDR3 consists of 14 residues. Germline assignment: CDR1 MNHEY and CDR2 SVGAGI. V lost 5 bases to trimming and J lost 0 bases, with 11 bases between them. CDR3 nucleotide sequence: TGTGCCAGCAGTCGACGCGGAGCCTCCTACGAGCAGTACTTC. It codes for CASSRRGASYEQYF.

This chain joins TRBV24-1 and TRBJ1-2, with a weak D call TRBD1 (6 bases). Germline loops: CDR1 KGHDR, CDR2 SFDVKD. CDR3 length: 16 amino acids. V lost 4 bases to trimming and J lost 3 bases, with 17 bases between them. This CDR3 is CATSDTTGPGYYGYTF. In DNA, the CDR3 is TGTGCCACCAGTGACACCACAGGGCCGGGGTACTATGGCTACACCTTC.

The chain is built from TRBV18 and TRBJ2-5, with 9 bases that match TRBD2. The CDR3 extends over 19 amino acids. Germline CDR1 KGHSH, CDR2 LQKENI. Unmatched junction bases numbered 11, after V lost 0 bases and J lost 0 bases. The CDR3 region has the DNA TGTGCCAGCTCACCACCGTTTTTCACTAGCGGGCGATACCAAGAGACCCAGTACTTC. Translated, it gives CASSPPFFTSGRYQETQYF.

The chain joins TRBV10-3 to TRBJ2-3, with D possibly TRBD1 on 5 matching bases. The germline CDR1 and CDR2 sequences are ENHRY and SYGVKD. The CDR3 is made up of 14 amino acids. V lost 9 bases to trimming and J lost 2 bases, with 15 bases between them. The CDR3: CAIAFQGFTDTQYF. CDR3 nucleotide sequence: TGTGCCATAGCTTTCCAGGGTTTCACAGATACGCAGTATTTT.

The CDR3 spells CASSPGRGEKLFF. For the CDR3, the DNA is TGTGCCAGCAGTCCTGGACGGGGTGAAAAACTGTTTTTT. The chain recombines TRBV7-9 with TRBJ1-4; D is ambiguous. In germline, CDR1 is SEHNR, CDR2 FQNEAQ (reference sequence). The V end lost 6 bases, the J end lost 7 bases, and 12 bases lay between the germline ends. The CDR3 length is 13 residues.

V usage is TRBV5-1 and J usage is TRBJ2-1; D possibly corresponds to TRBD2 (6 bases). This CDR3 comprises 16 residues. Germline CDR1 is SGHRS and CDR2 is YFSETQ. Trimming removed 4 bases at V and 4 bases at J, with 18 bases between. The CDR3 region has the DNA TGCGCCAGCAGCCCCCTTGGGAGGCGGTCTTACAATGAGCAGTTCTTC. Translating it yields CASSPLGRRSYNEQFF.

The V gene is TRBV14, the J gene TRBJ2-5, with unresolved D. CDR3 length: 16 residues. The V gene's germline CDR1 is SGHDN and CDR2 FVKESK. The V and J ends lost 4 bases and 0 bases respectively, with 15 bases between them. CDR3 nucleotides: TGTGCCAGCAGCCCGGATTCGTGGCGGTACCAAGAGACCCAGTACTTC. It is translated as CASSPDSWRYQETQYF.

The sample holds one count of this clone. The V gene is TRBV7-8, the J gene TRBJ2-7; 8 nucleotides align to TRBD1. The V segment lost 7 bases and the J segment 2 bases; nucleotides outside the gene matches: 7. The CDR3 totals 14 residues. Germline V gene lookup returns CDR1 SGHVS and CDR2 FQNEAQ. The CDR3 bases are TGTGCCAGCACTCAGGGGGCGATTGCCTACGAGCAGTACTTC. As protein: CASTQGAIAYEQYF.

In this sample, this clone turned up a few times. Other DNA sequences within the sample encode an identical CDR3. The CDR3 reads CASRLTANTEAFF. As DNA, the CDR3 is TGTGCCAGCAGACTGACAGCAAACACTGAAGCTTTCTTT. The chain is built from TRBV12-3 or TRBV12-4 and TRBJ1-1, with D perhaps matching TRBD1 (5 bases). The CDR3 covers 13 residues. V gave up 6 bases and J gave up 2 bases, with 10 bases separating them.

This sequence joins TRBV7-9 and TRBJ2-5; 8 nucleotides align to TRBD1. Germline CDR1 and CDR2: SEHNR and FQNEAQ (reference sequence). The CDR3 covers 15 residues. The V and J ends lost 6 bases and 2 bases, in that order; junction bases with no gene match: 8. For the CDR3, the DNA is TGTGCCAGCAGTCTAGGACAGGGATCTCAAGAGACCCAGTACTTC. This codes for CASSLGQGSQETQYF.

The chain links TRBV6-5 to TRBJ2-3, with 7 nucleotides matching TRBD2. The CDR3 spans 13 residues. In germline, CDR1 is MNHEY, CDR2 SVGAGI. With V trimmed by 10 bases and J by 5 bases, 9 bases remained unmatched. CDR3 DNA: TGTGCCACCAAACGGGGGGATCGAGATACGCAGTATTTT. This codes for CATKRGDRDTQYF.

This chain links TRBV5-4 with TRBJ1-6, with 8 positions matching TRBD1. CDR1 is SGHNT, CDR2 YYREEE, per germline (reference sequence). Germline trimming cut 6 bases from V and 4 bases from J; bases unmatched to any gene: 12. The CDR3 has 17 residues. The CDR3 DNA is TGTGCCAGCATCCCGGCCGGGACAGGTGTGTATAATTCACCCCTCCACTTT. This encodes CASIPAGTGVYNSPLHF.

The genes are TRBV6-5 and TRBJ1-4, with 7 bases lining up with TRBD1. CDR3 size: 13 residues. Germline values: CDR1 MNHEY, CDR2 SVGAGI. With V trimmed by 6 bases and J by 11 bases, 9 bases remained unmatched. This CDR3 reads CASSRSTGKKLFF. In DNA form, the CDR3 reads TGTGCCAGCAGCCGCTCGACAGGGAAGAAACTGTTTTTT.

The chain combines TRBV5-1 with TRBJ1-3; TRBD1 agrees at 8 bases. Germline values: CDR1 SGHRS, CDR2 YFSETQ. CDR3 length equals 15 residues. Trimming removed 0 bases from V and 4 bases from J; junction bases left unmatched: 3. The CDR3 coding sequence is TGCGCCAGCAGCTTGGCAGGGGGCTCAGGAAACACCATATATTTT. This encodes CASSLAGGSGNTIYF.